This T cell receptor beta chain was recovered during a study of T cell repertoires in cytomegalovirus infection. Study in general: Recently identified HLA-C-restricted CMV epitopes and well-studied HLA-B-restricted CMV epitopes were used by the study. Indications came from public TCR beta signatures; they pointed to CMV infection and to a matching HLA type.

Per germline, CDR1 SGHVS and CDR2 FNYEAQ. Trimming stripped 5 bases from V and 4 bases from J, with 8 bases between. The CDR3 length is 12 residues. Notes on this clonotype: Its antigen is undetermined.

TCRdb itself ran the reads through MiXCR, one entry per CDR3 protein. The sample yields some 500,000 distinct CDR3 sequences, 40% seen once. Overall study findings and caveats: CMV carriers with the relevant HLA were identified by cumulative public TCR beta family frequency. Ex vivo responses were dominated by HLA-C-restricted CMV-specific TCR beta clonotypes.

The receptor was derived from a human donor in good health (CMV status not recorded). Some clones in this sample may be carry-over from other donors' samples. This chain links TRBV7-6 with TRBJ1-2; no definite D call. This material consisted of cultured PBMCs, taken from culture after CMV antigen stimulation. The CDR3 sequence: CASSMDLYGYTF. The CDR3 region has the DNA TGTGCCAGCAGCATGGACCTCTATGGCTACACCTTC.